This T cell receptor beta chain was identified during a study of T cell repertoires in cytomegalovirus infection. Study conclusions and caveats: Within the response measured ex vivo, HLA-C-restricted CMV-specific TCR beta clonotypes were dominant.

About this clonotype: No antigen is known for it.

The length of the CDR3 is 13 residues. Germline values: CDR1 MNHEY, CDR2 SVGAGI. The V gene lost 2 bases and the J gene lost 7 bases, with 9 bases spanning the gap. TCRdb processed the reads anew with MiXCR; each CDR3 protein has one entry. The sample consists of about 900,000 distinct CDR3 sequences, about a third of them appearing once. The sequence was collected from a human donor in good health (CMV status not recorded). Some clones in this sample may be carry-over from other donors' samples. Sequencing used cultured CD8+ T cells from PBMCs, obtained from culture after CMV antigen stimulation. This sequence joins TRBV6-5 and TRBJ2-1; tentatively, D is TRBD2 (6 bases). Written as DNA, the CDR3 is TGTGCCAGCAGTTACATTGCGGGGAATGAGCAGTTCTTC. This gives the protein CASSYIAGNEQFF.